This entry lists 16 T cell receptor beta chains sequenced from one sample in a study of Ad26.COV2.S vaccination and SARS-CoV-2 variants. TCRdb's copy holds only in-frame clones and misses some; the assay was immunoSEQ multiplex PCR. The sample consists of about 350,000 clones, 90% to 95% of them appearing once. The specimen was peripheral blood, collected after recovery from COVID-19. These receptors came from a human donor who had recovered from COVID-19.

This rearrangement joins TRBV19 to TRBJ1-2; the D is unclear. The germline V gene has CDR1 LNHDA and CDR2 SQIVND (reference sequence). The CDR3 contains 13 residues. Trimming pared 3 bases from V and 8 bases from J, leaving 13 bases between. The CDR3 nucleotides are TGTGCCAGTAGTATCTCAAGGGATTGGGGCTACACCTTC. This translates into CASSISRDWGYTF.

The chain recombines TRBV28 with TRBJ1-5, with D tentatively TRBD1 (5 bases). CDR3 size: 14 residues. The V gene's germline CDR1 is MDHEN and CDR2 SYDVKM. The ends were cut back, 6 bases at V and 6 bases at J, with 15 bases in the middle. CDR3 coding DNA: TGTGCCAGCAGCCCCCCAGGGTCTGGTCAGCCCCAGCATTTT. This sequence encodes CASSPPGSGQPQHF.

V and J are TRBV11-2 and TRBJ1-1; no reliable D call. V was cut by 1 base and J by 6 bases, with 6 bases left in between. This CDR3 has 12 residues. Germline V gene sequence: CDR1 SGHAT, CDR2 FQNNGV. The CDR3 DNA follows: TGTGCCAGCAGCTTAGTGCCCCCTGAAGCTTTCTTT. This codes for CASSLVPPEAFF.

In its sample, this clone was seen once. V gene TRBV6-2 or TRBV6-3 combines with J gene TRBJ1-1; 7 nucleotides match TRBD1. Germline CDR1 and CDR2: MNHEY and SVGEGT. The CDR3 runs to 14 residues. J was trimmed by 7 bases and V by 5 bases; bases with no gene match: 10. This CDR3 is CASSLKRTGVEAFF. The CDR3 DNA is TGTGCCAGCAGTCTTAAAAGGACAGGAGTTGAAGCTTTCTTT.

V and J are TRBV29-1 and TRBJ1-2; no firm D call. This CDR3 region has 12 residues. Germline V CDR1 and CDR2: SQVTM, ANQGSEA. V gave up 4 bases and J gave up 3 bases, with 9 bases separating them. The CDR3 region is CSVAVIHYGYTF. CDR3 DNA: TGCAGCGTTGCAGTTATACACTATGGCTACACCTTC.

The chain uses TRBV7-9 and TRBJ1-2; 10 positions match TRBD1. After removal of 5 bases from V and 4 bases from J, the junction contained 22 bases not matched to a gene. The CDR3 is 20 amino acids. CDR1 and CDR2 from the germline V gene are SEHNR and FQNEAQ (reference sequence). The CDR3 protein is CASSGGQGIGRVASIYGYTF. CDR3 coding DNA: TGTGCCAGCAGCGGGGGACAGGGGATTGGTCGGGTTGCCTCAATCTATGGCTACACCTTC.

In DNA, the CDR3 is TGTGCCAGCAGCTCCTGGGGGACCATCCAAGAGACCCAGTACTTC. Protein: CASSSWGTIQETQYF. This chain uses TRBV7-2 with TRBJ2-5, with D possibly being TRBD1 or TRBD2 (5 bases each). Germline CDR1 reads SGHTA; CDR2 reads FQGNSA. The ends were cut back, 4 bases at V and 1 base at J, with 13 bases in the middle. This CDR3 region has 15 residues.

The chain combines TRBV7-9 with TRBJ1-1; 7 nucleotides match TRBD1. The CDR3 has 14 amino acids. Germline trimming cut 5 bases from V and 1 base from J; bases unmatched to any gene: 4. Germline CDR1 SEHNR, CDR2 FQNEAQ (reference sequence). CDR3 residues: CASSRGQENTEAFF. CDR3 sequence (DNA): TGTGCCAGCAGCCGAGGACAGGAGAACACTGAAGCTTTCTTT.

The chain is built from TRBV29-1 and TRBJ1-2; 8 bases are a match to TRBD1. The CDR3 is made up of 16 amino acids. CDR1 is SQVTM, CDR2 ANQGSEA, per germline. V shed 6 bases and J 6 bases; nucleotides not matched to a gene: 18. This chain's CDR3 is CSVEFGQGAVGDGYTF. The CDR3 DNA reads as TGCAGCGTCGAATTCGGACAGGGCGCGGTTGGCGATGGCTACACCTTC.

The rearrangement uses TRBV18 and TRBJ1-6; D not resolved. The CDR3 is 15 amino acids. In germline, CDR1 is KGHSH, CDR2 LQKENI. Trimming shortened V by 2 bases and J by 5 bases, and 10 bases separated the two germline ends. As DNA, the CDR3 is TGTGCCAGCTCACCAGAGGACTCAGATAATTCACCCCTCCACTTT. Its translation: CASSPEDSDNSPLHF.

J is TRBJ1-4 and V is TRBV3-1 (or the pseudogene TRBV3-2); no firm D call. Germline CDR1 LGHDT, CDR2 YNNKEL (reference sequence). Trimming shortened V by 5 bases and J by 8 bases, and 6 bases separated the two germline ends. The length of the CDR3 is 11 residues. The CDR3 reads CASSGLEKLFF. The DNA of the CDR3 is TGTGCCAGCAGCGGCTTGGAAAAACTGTTTTTT.

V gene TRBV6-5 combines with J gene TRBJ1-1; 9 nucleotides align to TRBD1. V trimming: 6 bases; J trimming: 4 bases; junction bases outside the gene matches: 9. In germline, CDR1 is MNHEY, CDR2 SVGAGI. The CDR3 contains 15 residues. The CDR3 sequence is CASSSQGAAFTEAFF. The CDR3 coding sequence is TGTGCCAGCAGCTCACAGGGGGCGGCATTCACTGAAGCTTTCTTT.

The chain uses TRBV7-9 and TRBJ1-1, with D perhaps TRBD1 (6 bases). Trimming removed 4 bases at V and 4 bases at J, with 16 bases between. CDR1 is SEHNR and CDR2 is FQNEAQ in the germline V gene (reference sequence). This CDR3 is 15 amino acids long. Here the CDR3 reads CASSSDRTEGTEAFF. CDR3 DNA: TGTGCCAGCAGCTCAGACAGGACAGAGGGCACTGAAGCTTTCTTT.

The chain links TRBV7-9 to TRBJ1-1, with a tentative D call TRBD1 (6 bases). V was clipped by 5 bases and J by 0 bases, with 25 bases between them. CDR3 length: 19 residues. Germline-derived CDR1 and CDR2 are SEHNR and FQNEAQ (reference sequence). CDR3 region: CASSVFRIGGAWMNTEAFF. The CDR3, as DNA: TGTGCCAGCAGCGTATTCCGGATAGGGGGGGCTTGGATGAACACTGAAGCTTTCTTT.

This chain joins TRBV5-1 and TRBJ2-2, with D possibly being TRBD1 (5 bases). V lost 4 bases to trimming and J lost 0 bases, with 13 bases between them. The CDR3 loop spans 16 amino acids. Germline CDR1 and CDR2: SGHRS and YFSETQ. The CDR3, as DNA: TGCGCCAGCAGCCCTCCCGGCAGGGCGAACACCGGGGAGCTGTTTTTT. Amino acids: CASSPPGRANTGELFF.

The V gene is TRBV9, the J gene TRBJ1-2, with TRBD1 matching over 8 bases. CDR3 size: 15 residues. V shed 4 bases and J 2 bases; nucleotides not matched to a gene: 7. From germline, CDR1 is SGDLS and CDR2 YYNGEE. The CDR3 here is CASSPSGQANYGYTF. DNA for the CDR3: TGTGCCAGCAGCCCTTCGGGACAGGCAAACTATGGCTACACCTTC.